The entry that follows covers one TCR beta chain sequence. There is no known antigen for this receptor. Per-base qualities were not stored, and no clone one base away is much larger. CD8 naive samples were CD45RO-negative cells positively selected for CCR7, giving a CD45RA+CCR7+ population that excluded TemRA cells. Donors were healthy HIV-negative adults with no recently reported acute infections or vaccinations. Only Caucasian adults living in Nashville, Tennessee, USA were represented among the donors. Blood was collected by leukapheresis, and PBMCs were isolated by Ficoll-Histopaque density gradient centrifugation and then cryopreserved in liquid nitrogen vapor phase. Analytical flow cytometry was used to check the purity and quantity of each magnetically sorted T cell population. From each sorted fraction, genomic DNA was isolated and quantified by UV absorbance on a Nanodrop 2000c. The entry originates in a study of shared clonotypes between healthy human individuals (dated by TCRdb to 2020 to 2022). With regard to the full study: The cohort included three men and a couple of women between 18 and 49 years of age. For each donor, CD4 naive and CD4 memory were each given three plates, CD8 naive was given two plates, and CD8 memory was given one plate. The study deeply sequenced blood TCR repertoires of about 5 healthy adults to estimate repertoire size and the extent of clonotype sharing between individuals. Libraries were prepared and TCR repertoires were sequenced by different laboratories using diverse techniques, in order to increase sequencing depth and limit assay-specific biases. Leukapheresis yielded between about 0.94 and 10 billion PBMCs per donor.

Overall study outcomes, separate from this receptor: Because the study included only a small number of donors, the genetic and exposure-history diversity represented was limited. Clonotypes shared by all four sorted-subset donors showed higher generation probabilities than non-shared clonotypes. Pairwise subsampling indicated that sequencing depth was expected to affect the degree of clonotype sharing among donors. Across a few donors, roughly 5% of naive CD4, roughly 3.5% of naive CD8, approximately 2.5% of memory CD4, and about 0.4% of memory CD8 clonotypes were shared. Rarefaction of sorted-subset datasets indicated incomplete sequencing despite the large sequencing depth. Sampling was restricted to blood, and TCR repertoires in tissue are likely to differ from TCR repertoires in blood. Estimated clonotype richness was generally larger for naive than for memory subsets.

For CDR1 and CDR2, the germline V gene (reference sequence) lists MNHEY and SMNVEV. Cut back by 5 bases and 0 bases, the V and J ends lie 14 bases apart. Reading from cysteine to phenylalanine, the CDR3 counts 16 amino acids. The read is trimmed to its CDR3 DNA, 48 bases read in frame from base 1. Using the deep immunoSEQ assay, TCR CDR3 regions were amplified from genomic DNA by multiplex PCR. For each cell subset, the extracted genomic DNA was distributed evenly across all wells of several immunoSEQ 96-well plates, and each plate served as one replicate. For sorted subsets, approximately 190 ng genomic DNA, equal to tens of thousands of T cell genomes, was loaded into each replicate PCR. The purified libraries were quantified using a Qubit 3.0 fluorometer, sized with a Bioanalyzer 2100, and then quantified again using the KAPA Library Quantification kit. A separate single-read 150-cycle Illumina NextSeq 550 flow cell was used to sequence each immunoSEQ 96-well plate. Turning to the authors' computational methods: Because the immunoSEQ output held only junctional sequences and lacked quality scores, the filtering could not match the filtering applied to full-length reads. To assign V/J genes and CDR3, sequences were annotated using PyIR, a Python wrapper for IgBLAST v1.9, with IMGT germline references. Reads with weak V/J assignments (E-value above 1e-6), missing CDR3, stop codons, out-of-frame junctions, or ambiguous translated residues were removed. V3J clonotypes were defined as sequences sharing an identical inferred V gene, J gene, and CDR3 amino acid sequence. To compute the percentage overlap between repertoires, the number of shared unique clonotypes was divided by the size of the smaller repertoire. Repertoire richness was assessed with RTK rarefaction, the Chao1 estimator, and Recon v2.1 estimates of unobserved clonotypes. Generation probabilities were computed with OLGA for all TCRbeta clonotypes obtained by the gDNA method from several donors. The clones in this table, taken by TCRdb from immuneACCESS, are in-frame only. Not every clone is retained; where verified, under half of the shortfall comes from an unresolved V gene, and the cause of the rest is unknown. Clone size and the V and J calls come from that table; the DNA yielded D and trimming. For this sample there are around 2,000,000 clones; 85% to 95% appear just once. The ten largest account for more than 1.5% of the sample.

In this chain, TRBV27 is recombined with TRBJ2-1, with no D gene named confidently. The sequence was obtained from a man aged 18 to 29 in good health. Some clones in this sample may be carry-over from other donors' samples. What was sequenced was naive CD8+ T cells from PBMCs. What this sample's cell subset or site label stands for: CD45RA+CCR7+. The CDR3 protein sequence reads: CASSAYDHSSYNEQFF. The nucleotide sequence reads as follows: TGTGCCAGCAGTGCATACGACCACAGCTCCTACAATGAGCAGTTCTTC.